These T cell receptor beta chains were read from a single sample in a study of blood T cell repertoires in COVID-19. Sequencing was performed with immunoSEQ multiplex PCR; in TCRdb, only in-frame clones are kept and a portion is missing. Here the sample spans over 60,000 clones, approximately 90% being singletons. The sequenced material came from peripheral blood. These TCRs come from a woman of 80 years or more with active COVID-19. Both conserved end residues are part of each CDR3. The order of the fields is D gene, J gene, clone size, V gene, CDR3 DNA, CDR3 protein. A D gene is named only where the DNA matches it firmly. Clone size is shown for a subset of rows, as once, few, many or a class of expanded clone.

>TRBD1|TRBJ1-4|NA|TRBV2
TGTGCCAGCAGTGAAGGGGGACAGGGCGGTGAAAAACTGTTTTTT
CASSEGGQGGEKLFF
>TRBD1|TRBJ1-1|NA|TRBV28
TGTGCCAGCAGTGGGTGGGCAGGGGGCAAGACTGAAGCTTTCTTT
CASSGWAGGKTEAFF
>NA|TRBJ2-2|NA|TRBV6-5
TGTGCCAGCAGCGACACAGGAGCGAACACCGGGGAGCTGTTTTTT
CASSDTGANTGELFF
>TRBD1|TRBJ1-4|NA|TRBV28
TGTGCCAGCTCGACAGGGGTAGAAAAACTGTTTTTT
CASSTGVEKLFF
>TRBD2|TRBJ2-7|NA|TRBV7-9
TGTGCCAGCAGCTTAGCGCTCGGGGGGGTCTCCTACGAGCAGTACTTC
CASSLALGGVSYEQYF
>NA|TRBJ2-3|NA|TRBV19
TGTGCCAGTAGTATGAGGTCCGGCGATACGCAGTATTTT
CASSMRSGDTQYF
>TRBD1|TRBJ1-1|NA|TRBV11-2
TGTGCCAGCAGGACAGGGGGGGACACTGAAGCTTTCTTT
CASRTGGDTEAFF
>NA|TRBJ1-2|NA|TRBV4-2
TGTGCCAGCAGCCAAGACTCGAGGACACACTATGGCTACACCTTC
CASSQDSRTHYGYTF
>TRBD2|TRBJ2-3|NA|TRBV2
TGTGCCAGCAGTGACCGACTAGCGGGAGGGGAGCATACGCAGTATTTT
CASSDRLAGGEHTQYF
>NA|TRBJ2-7|NA|TRBV3-1/TRBV3-2
TGTGCCAGCAGATGGAGTGGCGGGTCCTACGAGCAGTACTTC
CASRWSGGSYEQYF
>TRBD1|TRBJ2-5|NA|TRBV28
TGTGCCAGCAGTTTATTTTCGACAGGGGGCCAAGAGACCCAGTACTTC
CASSLFSTGGQETQYF
>NA|TRBJ1-2|NA|TRBV7-9
TGTGCCAGCAGCCCGGGACTTAACTATGGCTACACCTTC
CASSPGLNYGYTF
>TRBD2|TRBJ2-1|NA|TRBV4-3
TGCGCCAGCAGCCAAGGTAGCGGGAGGGAAGCGAGCTCCTACAATGAGCAGTTCTTC
CASSQGSGREASSYNEQFF
>NA|TRBJ2-2|few|TRBV19
TGTGCCAGTAGCCCAGTCTCCGGGCGGGCTGGGACCGGGGAGCTGTTTTTT
CASSPVSGRAGTGELFF
>NA|TRBJ2-6|NA|TRBV5-1
TGCGCCAGCAGCTTGTTGAGCTCTGGGGCCAACGTCCTGACTTTC
CASSLLSSGANVLTF
>TRBD1|TRBJ1-1|few|TRBV28
TGTGCCAGCAGTCGTCGACAGGGTAGGAGGACTGAAGCTTTCTTT
CASSRRQGRRTEAFF
>NA|TRBJ2-1|NA|TRBV30
TGTGCCTGGGGAATGGGACTGCCTAACAATGAGCAGTTCTTC
CAWGMGLPNNEQFF
>TRBD2|TRBJ2-1|once|TRBV4-1
TGCGCCAGCAGCCAACTGCCAACTAGCGGGCCCTACAATGAGCAGTTCTTC
CASSQLPTSGPYNEQFF
>NA|TRBJ2-1|NA|TRBV7-8
TGTGCCAGCAGCTTAGCACCGGCTAGCTACAATGAGCAGTTCTTC
CASSLAPASYNEQFF
>NA|TRBJ2-5|NA|TRBV7-2
TGTGCCAGCCAATTCTTACAGGGAACCCAAGAGACCCAGTACTTC
CASQFLQGTQETQYF
>NA|TRBJ2-7|NA|TRBV2
TGTGCCAGCAGTGAAGCTCGCAGGGGCGATTACGAGCAGTACTTC
CASSEARRGDYEQYF
>NA|TRBJ1-6|once|TRBV5-1
TGCGCCAGCAGCTTGGACAGGGCCAATTCACCCCTCCACTTT
CASSLDRANSPLHF
>NA|TRBJ1-5|NA|TRBV5-5
TGTGCCAGCAGCGCCCAGAGCAATCAGCCCCAGCATTTT
CASSAQSNQPQHF
>NA|TRBJ2-3|NA|TRBV24-1
TGTGCCACCAGGGGCAGGGTATCAGATACGCAGTATTTT
CATRGRVSDTQYF
>NA|TRBJ1-3|NA|TRBV5-5
TGTGCCAGCAGCTTGTCCGGCAGGTTCTCTGGAAACACCATATATTTT
CASSLSGRFSGNTIYF
>TRBD2|TRBJ2-3|NA|TRBV18
TGTGCCAGCTCACCACCTAGCGGGAGCACAGATACGCAGTATTTT
CASSPPSGSTDTQYF
>NA|TRBJ2-5|NA|TRBV19
TGTGCCAGTAGGCCCAGGCAACAAGAGACCCAGTACTTC
CASRPRQQETQYF
>TRBD1|TRBJ1-2|NA|TRBV3-1/TRBV3-2
TGTGCCAGCAGCCCGGGGACAGGGGGCCACTATGGCTACACCTTC
CASSPGTGGHYGYTF
>NA|TRBJ2-1|NA|TRBV12-5
TGTGCTAGTGGGGGAGTCCGGGATGAGCAGTTCTTC
CASGGVRDEQFF
>NA|TRBJ2-3|NA|TRBV28
TGTGCCAGCAGCCAGAGCACAGATACGCAGTATTTT
CASSQSTDTQYF
>NA|TRBJ2-5|NA|TRBV11-2
TGTGCCAGCAGCATGAATGGACAGATCCAAGAGACCCAGTACTTC
CASSMNGQIQETQYF
>NA|TRBJ1-3|NA|TRBV5-5
TGTGCCAGCAGCTTGCAGGTCTCGACGTACGGAAACACCATATATTTT
CASSLQVSTYGNTIYF
>TRBD1|TRBJ2-1|NA|TRBV19
TGTGCCAGTAGTAAGGGGACAGCCCATCTCAAGACCTACAATGAGCAGTTCTTC
CASSKGTAHLKTYNEQFF
>NA|TRBJ2-7|NA|TRBV4-1
TGCGCCAGCAGCCAAGATGCGAGCAGGGTCTCAGCCAGGTCCTACGAGCAGTACTTC
CASSQDASRVSARSYEQYF
>TRBD2|TRBJ2-7|NA|TRBV5-1
TGCGCCAGCAGCTTCATCGGGGAGGGGGAGCAGTACTTC
CASSFIGEGEQYF
>NA|TRBJ1-2|once|TRBV7-2
TGTGCCAGCAGCTTAAACCAGAATTTCTATGGCTACACCTTC
CASSLNQNFYGYTF
>NA|TRBJ2-2|NA|TRBV3-1/TRBV3-2
TGTGCCAGCAGCCGAAGCGAGCGGAGCTGGACCGGGGAGCTGTTTTTT
CASSRSERSWTGELFF
>NA|TRBJ2-4|NA|TRBV18
TGTGCCAGCTCACCACCGAAACTAGGGGGAAACATTCAGTACTTC
CASSPPKLGGNIQYF
>TRBD1|TRBJ2-1|once|TRBV6-5
TGTGCCAGCAGAAGACAGGGAGCCAATGAGCAGTTCTTC
CASRRQGANEQFF
>TRBD2|TRBJ2-7|NA|TRBV6-5
TGTGCCAGCAGCAGACTAGCGGGAGGAAACTACGAGCAGTACTTC
CASSRLAGGNYEQYF
>NA|TRBJ2-6|NA|TRBV18
TGTGCCAGCTCACCGACAGGTGAATCAGCCTCTGGGGCCAACGTCCTGACTTTC
CASSPTGESASGANVLTF
>TRBD1|TRBJ1-5|NA|TRBV24-1
TGTGCCACCAGTGGTGGGACAGGGAGAAATAGCAATCAGCCCCAGCATTTT
CATSGGTGRNSNQPQHF
>NA|TRBJ1-6|once|TRBV6-5
TGTGCCAGCAGTCTTTACGCGGGAGGGATTTCACCCCTCCACTTT
CASSLYAGGISPLHF
>NA|TRBJ1-3|once|TRBV19
TGTGCCAGCCAGACCGGACGGGGCACCATATATTTT
CASQTGRGTIYF
>NA|TRBJ1-2|NA|TRBV18
TGTGCCAGCTCAACTAACATAAGGGGACAAAACTATGGCTACACCTTC
CASSTNIRGQNYGYTF
>NA|TRBJ2-7|NA|TRBV7-2
TGTGCCAGCAGCGCCTACAGGGATCGCGAGCAGTACTTC
CASSAYRDREQYF
>NA|TRBJ1-6|NA|TRBV9
TGTGCCAGCAGCGTAGGACGCGGTGGTAATTCACCCCTCCACTTT
CASSVGRGGNSPLHF
>TRBD1|TRBJ2-7|NA|TRBV7-9
TGTGCCAGCAGCCACTGGGACAGAAACGAGCAGTACTTC
CASSHWDRNEQYF
>NA|TRBJ1-6|NA|TRBV19
TGTGCCAGTACATACCGGGATTATAATTCGCCCCTCCACTTT
CASTYRDYNSPLHF
>NA|TRBJ2-7|NA|TRBV7-2
TGTGCCAGCAGCACTAACCTTCTCTACGAGCAGTACTTC
CASSTNLLYEQYF
>TRBD2|TRBJ2-1|NA|TRBV7-9
TGTGCCAGCAGCCTCGGGATAGCGGGATGGAGCTCCTACAATGAGCAGTTCTTC
CASSLGIAGWSSYNEQFF
>NA|TRBJ2-5|NA|TRBV10-3
TGTGCCATCAGTGAAACGGACTACTCAGAGACCCAGTACTTC
CAISETDYSETQYF
>NA|TRBJ1-2|NA|TRBV6-5
TGTGCCAGCAGTTACCTACTGAGGGGAGGGTTACATGGCTACACCTTC
CASSYLLRGGLHGYTF
>NA|TRBJ2-2|NA|TRBV5-4
TGTGCCAGCAGCCTCAACACCGGGGAGCTGTTTTTT
CASSLNTGELFF
>NA|TRBJ2-2|NA|TRBV4-2
TGTGCCAGCAGCCTCCCTCACGTACTAGTGGGAGAGCTGTTTTTT
CASSLPHVLVGELFF
>NA|TRBJ2-3|NA|TRBV30
TGTGCCTGGAGTGGGCGGGGAAGGACAGATACGCAGTATTTT
CAWSGRGRTDTQYF
>NA|TRBJ2-3|NA|TRBV7-3
TGTGCCAGCAGCCCTCGGGGCACAGATACGCAGTATTTT
CASSPRGTDTQYF